A selection of T cell receptor beta chains follows, all from one sample in a study of blood T cell repertoires in COVID-19. The assay was immunoSEQ multiplex PCR, and TCRdb's table has in-frame clones only and misses some. The sample has fewer than 150,000 clones, around 79% seen once; the top ten hold roughly a fifth. Sequenced material: peripheral blood. These receptors originate from a man older than 75 with acute or convalescent COVID-19. The CDR3 runs from the conserved cysteine through the conserved F or W. D genes are given only for firm matches. Only some rows state a clone size, as once, few, many or a class for expanded clones.

TRBV28,TRBJ1-2,13,-,-,CASSLEAGYGYTF,TGTGCCAGCAGTTTGGAGGCTGGGTATGGCTACACCTTC
TRBV15,TRBJ1-1,14,-,-,CATSRETSRDLPFF,TGTGCCACCAGCAGAGAAACTTCCCGGGATTTGCCTTTCTTT
TRBV27,TRBJ1-1,15,-,-,CASSSPPAGVTEAFF,TGTGCCAGCAGTTCCCCTCCGGCGGGTGTCACTGAAGCTTTCTTT
TRBV12-2,TRBJ2-7,13,-,-,CASRLMTEYEQYF,TGTGCAAGTCGCTTGATGACAGAGTACGAGCAGTACTTC
TRBV18,TRBJ2-5,15,-,-,CASSKGPQVGETQYF,TGTGCCAGCTCAAAGGGGCCCCAAGTCGGAGAGACCCAGTACTTC
TRBV7-9,TRBJ2-3,15,-,-,CASSPSGLSTDTQYF,TGTGCCAGCAGCCCCTCAGGACTGAGCACAGATACGCAGTATTTT
TRBV10-3,TRBJ1-6,15,-,-,CAISESTGGNSPLHF,TGTGCCATCAGTGAGTCGACAGGCGGTAATTCACCCCTCCACTTT
TRBV2,TRBJ2-1,15,-,-,CASTKDGGGNNEQFF,TGTGCCAGCACGAAAGACGGGGGAGGTAACAATGAGCAGTTCTTC
TRBV6-6,TRBJ1-2,13,-,few,CASRTGQKSGYTF,TGTGCCAGCAGAACCGGACAAAAAAGTGGCTACACCTTC
TRBV7-9,TRBJ2-3,16,TRBD1,-,CASSRNPTGGTDTQYF,TGTGCCAGCAGCCGAAACCCCACAGGGGGCACAGATACGCAGTATTTT
TRBV2,TRBJ2-5,15,-,-,CASSEGGLGRETQYF,TGTGCCAGCAGTGAGGGGGGTCTGGGGCGGGAGACCCAGTACTTC
TRBV29-1,TRBJ1-2,13,-,-,CSVADWEGYGYTF,TGCAGCGTTGCGGACTGGGAGGGCTATGGCTACACCTTC
TRBV3-1/TRBV3-2,TRBJ2-1,14,-,-,CASSQGWGPGEQFF,TGTGCCAGCAGCCAAGGATGGGGTCCAGGGGAGCAGTTCTTC
TRBV5-1,TRBJ2-4,16,-,-,CASSLVAGPSKGIQYF,TGCGCCAGCAGCTTGGTGGCAGGGCCATCCAAGGGCATTCAGTACTTC
TRBV11-3,TRBJ2-1,14,-,-,CASSLGGEYNEQFF,TGTGCCAGCAGCTTAGGCGGGGAGTACAATGAGCAGTTCTTC
TRBV5-1,TRBJ1-3,13,-,-,CASSTGTGNTIYF,TGCGCCAGCAGCACGGGGACTGGAAACACCATATATTTT
TRBV18,TRBJ1-1,15,-,-,CASSPGESRNTEAFF,TGTGCCAGCTCACCCGGGGAGTCAAGGAACACTGAAGCTTTCTTT
TRBV28,TRBJ1-5,14,-,many,CASSLLAGNQPQHF,TGTGCCAGCAGTTTATTGGCGGGAAATCAGCCCCAGCATTTT
TRBV7-9,TRBJ2-5,15,-,-,CASSFGPGYQETQYF,TGTGCCAGCAGCTTTGGCCCGGGGTACCAAGAGACCCAGTACTTC
TRBV24-1,TRBJ1-2,13,-,-,CATSGGDNYGYTF,TGTGCCACCAGTGGCGGGGATAACTATGGCTACACCTTC
TRBV11-2,TRBJ2-2,16,TRBD1,-,CASSSYRGLNTGELFF,TGTGCCAGCAGCTCATACAGGGGCCTTAACACCGGGGAGCTGTTTTTT
TRBV28,TRBJ1-6,16,-,-,CASSLLTGSSNSPLHF,TGTGCCAGCAGTCTTCTTACAGGGTCATCTAATTCACCCCTCCACTTT
TRBV5-4,TRBJ2-7,15,-,-,CASSLGPDISYEQYF,TGTGCCAGCAGCTTGGGTCCAGATATCTCCTACGAGCAGTACTTC
TRBV18,TRBJ1-3,17,-,once,CASSPPAGRARGNTIYF,TGTGCCAGCTCACCACCAGCGGGCAGGGCTCGTGGAAACACCATATATTTT
TRBV24-1,TRBJ2-3,15,TRBD1,-,CATSARDRGTDTQYF,TGTGCCACCAGTGCCCGGGACAGGGGCACAGATACGCAGTATTTT
TRBV2,TRBJ1-1,18,TRBD1,-,CASSQNKLRTGQNTEAFF,TGTGCCAGCAGCCAAAACAAATTACGGACAGGGCAGAACACTGAAGCTTTCTTT
TRBV6-1,TRBJ1-1,13,-,-,CASSESGGTEAFF,TGTGCCAGCAGTGAATCTGGGGGGACTGAAGCTTTCTTT
TRBV7-9,TRBJ2-6,19,-,-,CASSLLGEGTSSGANVLTF,TGTGCCAGCAGCTTACTCGGGGAGGGGACAAGCTCTGGGGCCAACGTCCTGACTTTC
TRBV29-1,TRBJ1-1,13,-,-,CSAQVQGGTEAFF,TGCAGCGCCCAAGTCCAGGGAGGCACTGAAGCTTTCTTT
TRBV6-2/TRBV6-3,TRBJ2-1,16,-,-,CASTPWSGPGYNEQFF,TGTGCCAGCACCCCCTGGAGCGGACCGGGCTACAATGAGCAGTTCTTC
TRBV7-2,TRBJ1-4,12,-,-,CASSREGEKLFF,TGTGCCAGCAGCCGGGAAGGTGAAAAACTGTTTTTT